This T cell receptor (beta chain) was identified in a study of blood T cell repertoires in COVID-19. Study context: Acute and convalescent COVID-19 samples came from the United States, Italy and Spain. The analysed material was cDNA or gDNA that came from T cells, B-cell-depleted T cells, or PBMCs.

Original methodology: Reference gene primers were amplified, and this amplification served to estimate nucleated cell counts. Clones were read by immunoSEQ multiplex PCR, and TCRdb kept only the in-frame ones, dropping some. V, J and clone size are those of that table, while D and trimming were read from the DNA. The data show around 130,000 clones, about 88% seen once. Germline CDR1 reads SGHAT; CDR2 reads FQNNGV. V lost 0 bases and J lost 4, with 6 bases in between. The CDR3 is 13 residues long. The sequenced sample consisted of peripheral blood. The TCR was taken from an elderly woman with acute or convalescent COVID-19. The V and J genes are TRBV11-2 and TRBJ2-5; D gene uncertain. In DNA, the CDR3 is TGTGCCAGCAGCTTAGATAGAGGAGAGACCCAGTACTTC. Translation: CASSLDRGETQYF.